In this sample, the clone carrying this T cell receptor (beta chain) turned up a few times. The sample belongs to a study of blood T cell repertoires in COVID-19. In the study overall: COVID-19 samples from acute and convalescent phases originated in the United States, Italy and Spain. PBMCs, B-cell-depleted T cells, or T cells were the source of the cDNA or gDNA that made up the material.

In the original workflow: Nucleated cell counts were estimated from reference gene primer amplification. The repertoire was sequenced with immunoSEQ multiplex PCR; TCRdb's copy has only in-frame clones and lacks some. The V and J calls and clone size come from that table; D and trimming were worked out from the DNA. Of under 250,000 clones in the sample, 85% to 90% are singletons; the top ten hold 9.5% to 13%. Seattle-derived patients entered the study during active infection and were followed longitudinally. With V trimmed by 5 bases and J by 9 bases, 7 bases remained unmatched. There are 14 residues in the CDR3. Germline CDR1 LNHDA, CDR2 SQIVND (reference sequence).

This sequence joins TRBV19 and TRBJ2-1; TRBD1 matches 10 bases. The sample comprised peripheral blood. The TCR sequence derives from a man aged 45-60 years with COVID-19, enrolled during active disease. Here the CDR3 DNA reads TGTGCCAGTAGTTTCATCGACAGGGGGCTTGAGCAGTTCTTC. Protein: CASSFIDRGLEQFF.